Following are 10 T cell receptor beta chains from one sample sequenced in a study of blood T cells in healthy people across ages. For the second PCR, which ran for 7 to 11 cycles, a sample-barcoded 5' primer and a J-beta primer mix were used. TCRdb itself ran the 5' RACE reads through MiXCR, one entry per CDR3 protein. The sample shows hundreds of thousands of distinct CDR3 sequences, more than 45% of them seen only once. Sequenced: blood. These receptors were obtained from an elderly woman in good health.

This clonotype was counted once. V usage is TRBV4-2 and J usage is TRBJ2-7; 10 positions match TRBD2. The CDR3 has 15 amino acids. Germline V lookup: CDR1 LGHNA, CDR2 YNFKEQ. The junction had 6 bases not matched to a gene; V was cut back by 4 bases and J by 3 bases. The CDR3 region is CASSLGGTSDYEQYF. CDR3 in DNA: TGTGCCAGCAGCCTTGGCGGGACTAGCGACTACGAGCAGTACTTC.

V and J are TRBV12-5 and TRBJ2-6; D is undetermined. Per germline, CDR1 LGHNT and CDR2 FRNRAP. There are 17 residues in the CDR3. Trimming took off 3 bases at V and 0 bases at J, with 12 bases between the two ends. CDR3 sequence (DNA): TGTGCTAGTGGTTTTGGCAGGCCCAACTCTGGGGCCAACGTCCTGACTTTC. Its protein is CASGFGRPNSGANVLTF.

The V call is TRBV29-1, the J call TRBJ2-7; no firm D call. Germline-derived CDR1 and CDR2 are SQVTM and ANQGSEA. The CDR3 covers 11 residues. V was pared by 2 bases and J by 6 bases, with 8 bases between. The CDR3 DNA reads TGCAGCGTTGAACTCAACCGCGAGCAGTACTTC. This codes for CSVELNREQYF.

The V call is TRBV7-3, the J call TRBJ2-2; D perhaps matches TRBD2 (6 bases). V was clipped by 5 bases and J by 2 bases, with 15 bases between them. There are 16 residues in the CDR3. Germline V lookup: CDR1 SGHTA, CDR2 FQGTGA. The CDR3 is CASSLGGLPNTGELFF. The DNA of the CDR3 is TGTGCCAGCAGCCTTGGGGGACTTCCAAACACCGGGGAGCTGTTTTTT.

The chain recombines TRBV20-1 with TRBJ2-7, with TRBD2 matching over 8 bases. The CDR3 is 16 residues long. V trimming: 2 bases; J trimming: 2 bases; junction bases outside the gene matches: 11. Per germline, CDR1 DFQATT and CDR2 SNEGSKA (reference sequence). In DNA, the CDR3 is TGCAGTGCTAGAAAAGAGACTAGCGATTTTACCTACGAGCAGTACTTC. Translating gives CSARKETSDFTYEQYF.

Comment on this clonotype: A much more abundant neighbour one base away suggests this may be a read error. This rearrangement joins TRBV29-1 to TRBJ1-2, with 7 bases that match TRBD1. Germline V CDR1 and CDR2: SQVTM, ANQGSEA. The CDR3 has 13 residues. This CDR3 reads CNVVAGGRYGYTF. CDR3 DNA: TGCAACGTTGTAGCAGGGGGAAGGTATGGCTACACCTTC.

CDR3 sequence (DNA): TGCAGCGTTGAAGAGGTAGTAGCGGGACCTAGCACAGATACGCAGTATTTT. The encoded protein is CSVEEVVAGPSTDTQYF. The V gene is TRBV29-1, the J gene TRBJ2-3; TRBD2 matches at 8 bases. This CDR3 contains 17 residues. V dropped 0 bases and J dropped 0; count of bases not matched to a gene: 8. CDR1 is SQVTM, CDR2 ANQGSEA, per germline.

At least ten counts were recorded for this clonotype. The V and J genes are TRBV20-1 and TRBJ2-1, with D perhaps TRBD2 (6 bases). Germline V gene sequence: CDR1 DFQATT, CDR2 SNEGSKA (reference sequence). The CDR3 is 14 residues long. V lost 1 base to trimming and J lost 6 bases, with 13 bases between them. This chain's CDR3 is CSARGFTSSNEQFF. In nucleotides, the CDR3 is TGCAGTGCTAGAGGATTTACTAGCTCCAATGAGCAGTTCTTC.

This clonotype was seen only a few times. The chain uses TRBV7-6 and TRBJ1-6; possibly TRBD1 for D (6 bases). Germline values: CDR1 SGHVS, CDR2 FNYEAQ. The CDR3 totals 13 residues. Trimming took off 4 bases at V and 7 bases at J, with 8 bases between the two ends. The CDR3 nucleotides read TGTGCCAGCAGCTCCGACAGGAATTCACCCCTCCACTTT. Amino acid sequence: CASSSDRNSPLHF.

V and J are TRBV27 and TRBJ1-1; 8 bases line up with TRBD1. The V gene end was trimmed by 4 bases and the J gene end by 1 base; junction bases not matched to a gene: 2. Germline assignment: CDR1 MNHEY and CDR2 SMNVEV (reference sequence). This CDR3 region has 14 residues. This CDR3 is CASSYRGGNTEAFF. The CDR3 nucleotides are TGTGCCAGCAGTTACAGGGGGGGGAACACTGAAGCTTTCTTT.